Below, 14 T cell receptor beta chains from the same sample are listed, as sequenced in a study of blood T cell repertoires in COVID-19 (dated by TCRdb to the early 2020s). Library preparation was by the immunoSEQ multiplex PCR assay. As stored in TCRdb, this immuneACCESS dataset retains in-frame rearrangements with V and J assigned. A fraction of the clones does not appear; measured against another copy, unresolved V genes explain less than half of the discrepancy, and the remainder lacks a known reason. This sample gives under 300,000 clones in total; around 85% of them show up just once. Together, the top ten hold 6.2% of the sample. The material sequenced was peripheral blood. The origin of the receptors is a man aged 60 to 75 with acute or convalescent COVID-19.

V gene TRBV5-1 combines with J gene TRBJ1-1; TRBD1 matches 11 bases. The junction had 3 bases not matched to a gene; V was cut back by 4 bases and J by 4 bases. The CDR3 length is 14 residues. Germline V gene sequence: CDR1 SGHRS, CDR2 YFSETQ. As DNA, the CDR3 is TGCGCCAGCAGCATGGGACAGGGGGGCACTGAAGCTTTCTTT. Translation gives CASSMGQGGTEAFF.

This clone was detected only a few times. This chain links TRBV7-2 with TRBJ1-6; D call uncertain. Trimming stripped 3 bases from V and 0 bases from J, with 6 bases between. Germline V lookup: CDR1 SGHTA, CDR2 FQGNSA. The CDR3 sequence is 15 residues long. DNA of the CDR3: TGTGCCAGCAGCTTCTCCAGCTCCTATAATTCACCCCTCCACTTT. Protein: CASSFSSSYNSPLHF.

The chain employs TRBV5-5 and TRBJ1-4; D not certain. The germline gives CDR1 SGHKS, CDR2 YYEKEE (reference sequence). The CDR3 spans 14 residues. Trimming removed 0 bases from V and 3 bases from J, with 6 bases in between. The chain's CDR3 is CASSLGRSNEKLFF. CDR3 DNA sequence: TGTGCCAGCAGCTTGGGTCGGTCTAATGAAAAACTGTTTTTT.

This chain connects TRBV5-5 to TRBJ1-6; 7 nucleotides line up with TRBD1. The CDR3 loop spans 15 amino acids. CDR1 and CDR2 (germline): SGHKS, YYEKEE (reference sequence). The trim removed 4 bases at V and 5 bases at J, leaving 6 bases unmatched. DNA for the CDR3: TGTGCCAGCAGCCACTGGGACAGCAATAATTCACCCCTCCACTTT. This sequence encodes CASSHWDSNNSPLHF.

CDR3 DNA: TGTGCCAGCAGCCCAACTCGGGCCTCACCCACCGCGGGTCAGTACTTC. It translates to CASSPTRASPTAGQYF. The rearrangement uses TRBV3-1 (or the pseudogene TRBV3-2) and TRBJ2-5; maybe TRBD2 (5 bases). The CDR3 contains 16 residues. CDR1 is LGHDT and CDR2 is YNNKEL in the germline V gene (reference sequence). V gave up 4 bases and J gave up 11 bases, with 26 bases separating them.

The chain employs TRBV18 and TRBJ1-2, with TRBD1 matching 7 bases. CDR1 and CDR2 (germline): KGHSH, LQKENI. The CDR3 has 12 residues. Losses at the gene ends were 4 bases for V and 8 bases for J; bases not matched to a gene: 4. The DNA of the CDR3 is TGTGCCAGCTCACAGGGGGCGCAGGGCTACACCTTC. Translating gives CASSQGAQGYTF. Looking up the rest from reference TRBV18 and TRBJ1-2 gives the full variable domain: NAGVMQNPRHLVRRRGQEARLRCSPMKGHSHVYWYRQLPEEGLKFMVYLQKENIIDESGMPKERFSAEFPKEGPSILRIQQVVRGDSAAYFCASSQGAQGYTFGSGTRLTVV.

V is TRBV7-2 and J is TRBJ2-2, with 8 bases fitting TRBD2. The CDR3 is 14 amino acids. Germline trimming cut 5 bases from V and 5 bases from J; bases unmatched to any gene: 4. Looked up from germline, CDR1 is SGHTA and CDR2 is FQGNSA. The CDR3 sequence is CASSRSGSTGELFF. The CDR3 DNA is TGTGCCAGCAGCCGGAGCGGGAGTACCGGGGAGCTGTTTTTT.

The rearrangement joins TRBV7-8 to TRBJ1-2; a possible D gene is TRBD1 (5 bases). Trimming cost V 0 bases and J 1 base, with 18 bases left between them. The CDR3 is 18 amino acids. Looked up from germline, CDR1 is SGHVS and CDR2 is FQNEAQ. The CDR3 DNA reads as TGTGCCAGCAGCTTAGCGCTGACAGTAACTGATAGTAACTATGGCTACACCTTC. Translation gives CASSLALTVTDSNYGYTF. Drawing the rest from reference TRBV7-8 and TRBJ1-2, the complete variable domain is GAGVSQSPRYKVAKRGQDVALRCDPISGHVSLFWYQQALGQGPEFLTYFQNEAQLDKSGLPSDRFFAERPEGSVSTLKIQRTQQEDSAVYLCASSLALTVTDSNYGYTFGSGTRLTVV.

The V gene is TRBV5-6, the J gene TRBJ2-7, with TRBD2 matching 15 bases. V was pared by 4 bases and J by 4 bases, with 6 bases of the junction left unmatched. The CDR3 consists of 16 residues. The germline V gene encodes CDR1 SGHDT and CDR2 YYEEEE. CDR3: CASSDGLAGGFYEQYF. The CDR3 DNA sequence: TGTGCCAGCAGCGACGGACTAGCGGGAGGGTTTTACGAGCAGTACTTC. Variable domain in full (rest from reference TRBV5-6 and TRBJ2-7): DAGVTQSPTHLIKTRGQQVTLRCSPKSGHDTVSWYQQALGQGPQFIFQYYEEEERQRGNFPDRFSGHQFPNYSSELNVNALLLGDSALYLCASSDGLAGGFYEQYFGPGTRLTVT.

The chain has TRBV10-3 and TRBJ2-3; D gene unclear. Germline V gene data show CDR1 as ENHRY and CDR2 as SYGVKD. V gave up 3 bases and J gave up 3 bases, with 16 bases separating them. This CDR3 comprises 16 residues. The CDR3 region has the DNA TGTGCCATCAGTGAAGTCAATTCCCAGAGGACAGATACGCAGTATTTT. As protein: CAISEVNSQRTDTQYF.

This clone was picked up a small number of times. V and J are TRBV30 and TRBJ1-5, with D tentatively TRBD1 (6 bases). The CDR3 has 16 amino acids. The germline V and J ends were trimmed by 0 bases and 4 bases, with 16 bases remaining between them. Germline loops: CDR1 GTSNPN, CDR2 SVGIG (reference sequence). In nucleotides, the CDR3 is TGTGCCTGGAGTGTACAAGGGCGGACAGCTAATCAGCCCCAGCATTTT. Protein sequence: CAWSVQGRTANQPQHF.

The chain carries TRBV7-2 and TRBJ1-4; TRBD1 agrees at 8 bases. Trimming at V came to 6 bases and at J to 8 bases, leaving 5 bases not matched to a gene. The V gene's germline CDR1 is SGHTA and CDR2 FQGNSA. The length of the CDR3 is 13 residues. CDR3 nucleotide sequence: TGTGCCAGCAGAGGACAGGGCGGCGAAAAACTGTTTTTT. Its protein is CASRGQGGEKLFF.

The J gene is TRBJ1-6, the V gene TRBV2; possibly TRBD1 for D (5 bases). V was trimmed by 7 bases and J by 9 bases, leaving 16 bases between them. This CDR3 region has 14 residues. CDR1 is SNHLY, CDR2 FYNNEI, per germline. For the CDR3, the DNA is TGTGCCAGCATACCGACAGTGCGGATTTCACCCCTCCACTTT. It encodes CASIPTVRISPLHF.

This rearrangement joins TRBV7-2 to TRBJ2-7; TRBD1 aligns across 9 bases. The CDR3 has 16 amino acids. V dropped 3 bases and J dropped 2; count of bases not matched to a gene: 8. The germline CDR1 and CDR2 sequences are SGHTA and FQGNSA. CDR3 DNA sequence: TGTGCCAGCAGCTTTCCGGGACAGGGAAGACCCTACGAGCAGTACTTC. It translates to CASSFPGQGRPYEQYF.